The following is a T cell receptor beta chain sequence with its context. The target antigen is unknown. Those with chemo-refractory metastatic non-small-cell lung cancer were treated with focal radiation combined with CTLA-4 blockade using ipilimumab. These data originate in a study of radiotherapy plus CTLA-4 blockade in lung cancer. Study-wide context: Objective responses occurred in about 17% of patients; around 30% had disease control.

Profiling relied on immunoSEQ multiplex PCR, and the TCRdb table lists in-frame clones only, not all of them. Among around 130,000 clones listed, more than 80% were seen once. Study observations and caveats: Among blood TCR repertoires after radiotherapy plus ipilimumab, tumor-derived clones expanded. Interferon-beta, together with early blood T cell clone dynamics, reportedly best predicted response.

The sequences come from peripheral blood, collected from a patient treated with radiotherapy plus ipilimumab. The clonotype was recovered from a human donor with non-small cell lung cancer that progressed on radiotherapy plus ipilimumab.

The CDR3 loop is CASSGREDTIYF. In DNA form, the CDR3 reads TGTGCCAGCAGCGGGAGAGAGGACACCATATATTTT. This chain uses TRBV9 with TRBJ1-3; D is ambiguous. Trimming shortened V by 3 bases and J by 8 bases, and 9 bases separated the two germline ends. The CDR3 has 12 residues. Per the germline V gene, CDR1 is SGDLS and CDR2 is YYNGEE.